Here is one T cell receptor (beta chain) with its context. The table came from immunoSEQ multiplex PCR; TCRdb's copy has only in-frame clones and leaves some out. The sample contains 40,000 to 50,000 clones, 73% of which appear only once. These data come from a study of radiotherapy plus CTLA-4 blockade in lung cancer. The CDR3 extends over 13 amino acids. CDR1 is LNHDA, CDR2 SQIVND, per germline (reference sequence). J lost 3 bases, V lost 5 bases, and 3 bases had no gene match. The receptor was isolated from a human donor with non-small cell lung cancer who had a complete response to radiotherapy plus ipilimumab. Sequencing used peripheral blood, obtained from a patient treated with radiotherapy plus ipilimumab. V gene TRBV19 combines with J gene TRBJ2-5; TRBD1 matches 7 bases. The DNA for the CDR3 is TGTGCCAGTAGTGGGACAGCGAAAGAGACCCAGTACTTC. Translating it yields CASSGTAKETQYF.